What follows are 8 T cell receptor beta chains derived from one specimen sequenced in a study of identical twins. A single record per CDR3 protein comes from TCRdb applying MiXCR to the 5' RACE reads. The sample includes about 210,000 distinct CDR3 sequences, roughly a tenth of them seen just once. Input material: memory (CD45RO+) T cells sorted from blood. These receptors originate from a young woman in good health.

This clonotype was seen many times. The chain combines TRBV20-1 with TRBJ1-4, with 7 nucleotides matching TRBD1. The CDR3 contains 15 residues. Germline lookup yields CDR1 DFQATT and CDR2 SNEGSKA (reference sequence). Losses at the gene ends were 6 bases for V and 7 bases for J; bases not matched to a gene: 14. This CDR3 is CSAISDRASGEKLFF. CDR3 nucleotide sequence: TGCAGTGCAATTTCAGACAGGGCCTCAGGTGAAAAACTGTTTTTT.

The chain is built from TRBV10-3 and TRBJ2-7; TRBD2 aligns across 7 bases. V lost 3 bases and J lost 4; bases outside the gene matches: 9. Germline CDR1 reads ENHRY; CDR2 reads SYGVKD. The length of the CDR3 is 15 residues. CDR3 loop: CAISEPGGVRYEQYF. The CDR3 DNA follows: TGTGCCATCAGTGAACCGGGAGGAGTTCGGTACGAGCAGTACTTC.

The gene calls are TRBV30 and TRBJ1-2; the D gene is possibly TRBD1 (5 bases). V was cut by 7 bases and J by 4 bases, with 10 bases left in between. The V gene's germline CDR1 is GTSNPN and CDR2 SVGIG (reference sequence). The length of the CDR3 is 11 residues. In DNA form, the CDR3 reads TGTGCCTCCCCGGGGGGCTATGGCTACACCTTC. Protein product: CASPGGYGYTF.

V is TRBV5-4 and J is TRBJ2-6; D is undetermined. Germline V gene data show CDR1 as SGHNT and CDR2 as YYREEE (reference sequence). The ends were cut back, 4 bases at V and 9 bases at J, with 8 bases in the middle. The CDR3 extends over 12 amino acids. The CDR3 DNA reads TGTGCCAGCAGCCGGACGGGCAACGTCCTGACTTTC. Amino acids: CASSRTGNVLTF.

The rearrangement uses TRBV18 and TRBJ2-6; D is uncertain. The V gene lost 3 bases and the J gene lost 0 bases, with 6 bases spanning the gap. This CDR3 contains 15 residues. Germline V gene lookup returns CDR1 KGHSH and CDR2 LQKENI. Here the CDR3 DNA reads TGTGCCAGCTCACCTATCACCTCTGGGGCCAACGTCCTGACTTTC. Amino acid sequence: CASSPITSGANVLTF. Complete variable domain (other parts from reference TRBV18 and TRBJ2-6): NAGVMQNPRHLVRRRGQEARLRCSPMKGHSHVYWYRQLPEEGLKFMVYLQKENIIDESGMPKERFSAEFPKEGPSILRIQQVVRGDSAAYFCASSPITSGANVLTFGAGSRLTVL.

This clonotype was observed at least ten times. The chain uses TRBV18 and TRBJ2-7; 8 positions agree with TRBD1. Germline values: CDR1 KGHSH, CDR2 LQKENI. Trimming removed 8 bases from V and 1 base from J; junction bases left unmatched: 4. This CDR3 is 13 amino acids long. The CDR3 here is CASQGQGSYEQYF. The DNA for the CDR3 is TGTGCCAGCCAAGGACAGGGATCCTACGAGCAGTACTTC.

The rearrangement joins TRBV12-3 or TRBV12-4 to TRBJ1-3; D is possibly TRBD1 (5 bases). Trimming shortened V by 5 bases and J by 7 bases, and 12 bases separated the two germline ends. This CDR3 contains 13 residues. The CDR3 reads CASSLQTANTIYF. DNA for the CDR3: TGTGCCAGCAGTCTCCAGACAGCCAACACCATATATTTT.

The chain is built from TRBV13 and TRBJ2-5; 8 bases fit TRBD2. Germline CDR1 reads PRHDT; CDR2 reads FYEKMQ (reference sequence). The junction had 10 bases not matched to a gene; V was cut back by 5 bases and J by 5 bases. The CDR3 has 15 amino acids. Here the CDR3 reads CASSQKRGPWETQYF. CDR3 DNA: TGTGCCAGCAGCCAAAAGCGGGGGCCCTGGGAGACCCAGTACTTC.